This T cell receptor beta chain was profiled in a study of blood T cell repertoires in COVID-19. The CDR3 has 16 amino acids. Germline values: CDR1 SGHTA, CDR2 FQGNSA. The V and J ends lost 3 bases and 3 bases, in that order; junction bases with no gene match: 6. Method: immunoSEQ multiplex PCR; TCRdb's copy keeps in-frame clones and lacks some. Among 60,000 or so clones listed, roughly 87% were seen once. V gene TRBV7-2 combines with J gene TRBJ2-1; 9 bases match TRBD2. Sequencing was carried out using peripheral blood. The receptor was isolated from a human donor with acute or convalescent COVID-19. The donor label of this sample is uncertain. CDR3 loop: CASSFRRAGGYNEQFF. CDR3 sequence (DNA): TGTGCCAGCAGCTTCAGGCGAGCGGGGGGCTACAATGAGCAGTTCTTC.